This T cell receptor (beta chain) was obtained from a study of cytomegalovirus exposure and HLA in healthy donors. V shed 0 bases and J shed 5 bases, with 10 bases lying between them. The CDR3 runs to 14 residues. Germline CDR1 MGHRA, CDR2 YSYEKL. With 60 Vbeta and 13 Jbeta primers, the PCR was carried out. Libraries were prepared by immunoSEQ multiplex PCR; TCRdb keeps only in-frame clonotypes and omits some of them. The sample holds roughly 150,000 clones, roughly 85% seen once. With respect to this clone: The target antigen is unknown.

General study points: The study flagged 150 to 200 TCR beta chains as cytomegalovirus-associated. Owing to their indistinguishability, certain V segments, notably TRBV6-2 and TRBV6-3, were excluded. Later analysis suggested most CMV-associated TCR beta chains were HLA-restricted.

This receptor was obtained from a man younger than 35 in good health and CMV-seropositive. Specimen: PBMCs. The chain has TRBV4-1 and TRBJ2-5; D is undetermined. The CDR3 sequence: CASSQELSVETQYF. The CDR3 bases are TGCGCCAGCAGCCAAGAGTTATCCGTGGAGACCCAGTACTTC.